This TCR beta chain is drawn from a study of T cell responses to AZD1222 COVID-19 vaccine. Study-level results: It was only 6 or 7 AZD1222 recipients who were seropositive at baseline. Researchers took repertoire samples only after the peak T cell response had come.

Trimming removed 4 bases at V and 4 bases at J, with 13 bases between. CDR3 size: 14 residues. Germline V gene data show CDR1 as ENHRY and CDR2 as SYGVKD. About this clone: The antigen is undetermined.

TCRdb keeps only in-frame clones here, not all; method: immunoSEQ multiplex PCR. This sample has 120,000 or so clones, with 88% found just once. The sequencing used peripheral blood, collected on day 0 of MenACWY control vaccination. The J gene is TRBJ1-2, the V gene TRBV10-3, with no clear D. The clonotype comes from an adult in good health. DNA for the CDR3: TGTGCCATCAGTGTTCAGCCGGATAGCTATGGCTACACCTTC. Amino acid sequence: CAISVQPDSYGYTF.